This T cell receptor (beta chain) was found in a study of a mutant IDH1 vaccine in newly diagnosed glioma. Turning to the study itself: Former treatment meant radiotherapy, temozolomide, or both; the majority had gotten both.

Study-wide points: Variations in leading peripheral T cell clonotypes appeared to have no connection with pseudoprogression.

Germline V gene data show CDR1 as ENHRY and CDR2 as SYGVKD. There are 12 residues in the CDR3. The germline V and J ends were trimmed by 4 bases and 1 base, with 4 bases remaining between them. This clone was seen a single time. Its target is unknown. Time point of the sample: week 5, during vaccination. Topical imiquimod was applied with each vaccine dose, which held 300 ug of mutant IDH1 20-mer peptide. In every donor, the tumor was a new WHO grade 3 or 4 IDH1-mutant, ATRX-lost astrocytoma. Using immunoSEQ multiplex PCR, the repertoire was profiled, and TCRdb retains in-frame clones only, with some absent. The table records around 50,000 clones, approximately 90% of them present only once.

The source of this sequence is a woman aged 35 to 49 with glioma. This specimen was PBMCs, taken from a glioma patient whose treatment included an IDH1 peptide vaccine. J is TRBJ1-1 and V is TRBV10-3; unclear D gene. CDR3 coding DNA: TGTGCCATCAGTGTCGAGAACACTGAAGCTTTCTTT. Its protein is CAISVENTEAFF.